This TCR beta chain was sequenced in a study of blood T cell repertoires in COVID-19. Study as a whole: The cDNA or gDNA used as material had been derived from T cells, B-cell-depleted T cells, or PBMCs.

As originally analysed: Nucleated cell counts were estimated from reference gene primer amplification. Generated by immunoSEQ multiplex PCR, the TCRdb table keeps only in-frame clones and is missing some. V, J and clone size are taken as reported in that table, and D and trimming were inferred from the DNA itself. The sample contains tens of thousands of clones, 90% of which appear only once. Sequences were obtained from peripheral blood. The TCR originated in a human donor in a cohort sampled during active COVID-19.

The CDR3 spells CTIRQGANYGYTF. The CDR3 region has the DNA TGCACCATTCGACAGGGGGCTAACTATGGCTACACCTTC. The rearrangement uses TRBV29-1 and TRBJ1-2; 9 bases map to TRBD1. Germline lookup yields CDR1 SQVTM and CDR2 ANQGSEA. This CDR3 comprises 13 residues.